This TCR beta chain was identified during a study of blood T cell repertoires in COVID-19. Looking at the study overall: Collection of acute and convalescent COVID-19 samples took place in the United States, Italy and Spain. Sources were T cells, B-cell-depleted T cells, or PBMCs; the material itself was cDNA or gDNA.

Per the study methods: Scientists estimated how many nucleated cells there were by amplifying reference gene primers. Sequenced by immunoSEQ multiplex PCR; TCRdb stores in-frame clones only, minus some. The V and J calls and clone size are taken from that table; D and trimming were inferred from the DNA. The sample holds fewer than 200,000 clones, approximately 86% seen once. V was cut by 5 bases and J by 0 bases, with 10 bases left in between. Germline assignment: CDR1 SGHAT and CDR2 FQNNGV. The CDR3 extends over 14 amino acids. The source of this sequence is a man aged 50 or older with active or convalescent COVID-19. The chain carries TRBV11-2 and TRBJ1-1; D is possibly TRBD1 (6 bases). Source material: peripheral blood. CDR3 sequence (DNA): TGTGCCAGCAGCGTCAGGGACATGAACACTGAAGCTTTCTTT. Residues: CASSVRDMNTEAFF.